The clone carrying this T cell receptor (beta chain) has only one observation. This entry comes from a study of blood T cell repertoires in COVID-19. TCRdb keeps only in-frame clones here, not all; method: immunoSEQ multiplex PCR. The sample lists more than 100,000 clones, around 89% seen once, with roughly 2.2% in the top ten. J lost 5 bases, V lost 1 base, and 5 bases had no gene match. Germline V gene sequence: CDR1 SGHTA, CDR2 FQGNSA. The CDR3 has 15 amino acids. The chain carries TRBV7-2 and TRBJ2-3; 8 bases match TRBD1. The source material was peripheral blood. The receptor was isolated from a man between 65 and 85 years old with active COVID-19. CDR3 DNA sequence: TGTGCCAGCAGCTTAGGGGACAGGATTGGAGATACGCAGTATTTT. Amino acid sequence: CASSLGDRIGDTQYF.